The 22 T cell receptor beta chains below were found in one sample sequenced in a study of read filtering for tumor transcriptome and immune sequencing. From 300 to 450 ng of RNA, a library with molecular barcoded alpha/delta and beta/gamma adaptors was made. TCRdb reprocessed the reads via MiXCR and lists one record per CDR3 protein. In the table there are approximately 45,000 distinct CDR3 sequences, around 21% of which are singletons. The source material was a population of CD138-negative cells sorted from bone marrow. The source is a donor aged 40 or older with multiple myeloma.

As to this clonotype: At one end, the junction sequence differs from germline, possibly due to a read error. This chain joins TRBV29-1 and TRBJ2-6, with a weak D call TRBD1 (5 bases). Germline values: CDR1 SQVTM, CDR2 ANQGSEA. The CDR3 covers 14 residues. The CDR3 DNA follows: TGCAGCGTTGAATCAGACTCTGGGGCCAACGGCCTGACTTTC. This sequence encodes CSVESDSGANGLTF.

The sample holds many counts of this clonotype. The DNA for the CDR3 is TGTGCCACCAACGGACAGAGCGGCACAGATACGCAGTATTTT. Its protein product is CATNGQSGTDTQYF. The chain combines TRBV19 with TRBJ2-3; the D gene is possibly TRBD1 (6 bases). Trimming took off 10 bases at V and 1 base at J, with 15 bases between the two ends. Germline V gene data show CDR1 as LNHDA and CDR2 as SQIVND (reference sequence). This CDR3 region has 14 residues.

As for this clonotype: This may arise from a read error, as a much more abundant clone is one base away. The CDR3 coding sequence is TGCGCCATCAGATTCTCCGGGACAGAGAACACCGGGGAGCTGTTTTTT. This codes for CAIRFSGTENTGELFF. This chain joins TRBV5-1 and TRBJ2-2; 7 nucleotides line up with TRBD1. V was pared by 9 bases and J by 1 base, with 12 bases of the junction left unmatched. The CDR3 totals 16 residues. The germline V gene has CDR1 SGHRS and CDR2 YFSETQ.

This clonotype appeared a few times. The chain uses TRBV21-1 and TRBJ2-5; the DNA was not used to check the table's D call, TRBD2. TRBV21-1 is marked as a pseudogene. The CDR3 runs to 14 residues. The CDR3 region has the DNA TGTGCCAGCAGCCCCTCGACTAGCCAAGAGACCCAGTACTTC. This gives the protein CASSPSTSQETQYF.

This clonotype was recorded at least ten times. The genes are TRBV12-3 or TRBV12-4 and TRBJ2-6; TRBD1 or TRBD2 may be the D gene (5 bases each). The CDR3 is 19 residues long. V lost 6 bases to trimming and J lost 1 base, with 22 bases between them. The CDR3 sequence is CASRTPPRDQASGANVLTF. CDR3 bases: TGTGCCAGCAGGACACCTCCTCGGGACCAAGCTTCTGGGGCCAACGTCCTGACTTTC.

This clonotype showed up many times. The V call is TRBV6-1, the J call TRBJ1-1; TRBD1 is a possible D gene (5 bases). CDR1 and CDR2 (germline): MNHNS, SASEGT. The CDR3 is 16 residues long. Trimming removed 1 base from V and 1 base from J, with 13 bases in between. DNA of the CDR3: TGTGCCAGCAGTGAAGGGGAGGGTACAGGGAACACTGAAGCTTTCTTT. Its protein product is CASSEGEGTGNTEAFF.

This clonotype was observed many times. The chain uses TRBV6-5 and TRBJ1-1; 7 bases line up with TRBD1. This CDR3 spans 12 amino acids. Germline loops: CDR1 MNHEY, CDR2 SVGAGI. Trimming cost V 4 bases and J 5 bases; bases outside gene matches: 1. CDR3 sequence: CASSWTGTEAFF. In nucleotides, the CDR3 is TGTGCCAGCAGTTGGACAGGTACTGAAGCTTTCTTT.

A remark on this clonotype: A much larger clone differs by one base, so this may be a read error. V and J are TRBV5-1 and TRBJ2-3; TRBD2 might be the D (5 bases). The germline CDR1 and CDR2 sequences are SGHRS and YFSETQ. The ends were cut back, 2 bases at V and 5 bases at J, with 12 bases in the middle. The CDR3 covers 14 residues. DNA of the CDR3: TGCGCCAGCAGCTTCGCCCCCGGGGAAGATACGCAGTATTTT. This encodes CASSFAPGEDTQYF.

This clonotype occurred many times. For the CDR3, the DNA is TGCAGCGTCCCGCCCCTGGGACAGGGGAGAAATGAGCAGTTCTTC. As protein: CSVPPLGQGRNEQFF. The chain is built from TRBV29-1 and TRBJ2-1, with 10 bases identical to TRBD1. Per germline, CDR1 SQVTM and CDR2 ANQGSEA. J lost 7 bases, V lost 6 bases, and 12 bases had no gene match. The CDR3 spans 15 residues.

This clonotype was observed at least ten times. CDR3 sequence: CASSFRQTAAFF. In DNA form, the CDR3 reads TGTGCCAGCAGTTTCCGACAGACGGCAGCTTTCTTT. The V and J genes are TRBV28 and TRBJ1-1; perhaps TRBD1 as D (5 bases). The CDR3 spans 12 residues. From germline, CDR1 is MDHEN and CDR2 SYDVKM. V shed 3 bases and J shed 10 bases, with 12 bases lying between them.

The V and J genes are TRBV3-1 and TRBJ2-7, with D possibly being TRBD1 or TRBD2 (6 bases each). CDR3 length equals 15 residues. Germline V gives CDR1 LGHDT, CDR2 YNNKEL (reference sequence). Trimming took 3 bases from V and 1 from J, leaving 13 bases between them. CDR3 nucleotide sequence: TGTGCCAGCAGCCATGGGTCGGGGGCTTCCTACGAGCAGTACTTC. Translating it yields CASSHGSGASYEQYF.

There are many counts of this clonotype. The chain joins TRBV7-2 to TRBJ2-2; D is possibly TRBD2 (6 bases). The V end was cut by 5 bases, the J end by 6 bases, with 19 bases between. The CDR3 covers 16 residues. Germline lookup yields CDR1 SGHTA and CDR2 FQGNSA. Here the CDR3 reads CASSLLRPRRAGELFF. The CDR3 bases are TGTGCCAGCAGCCTCCTACGCCCTCGGAGGGCCGGGGAGCTGTTTTTT. The complete variable domain, with remaining parts taken from reference TRBV7-2 and TRBJ2-2, reads GAGVSQSPSNKVTEKGKDVELRCDPISGHTALYWYRQSLGQGLEFLIYFQGNSAPDKSGLPSDRFSAERTGGSVSTLTIQRTQQEDSAVYLCASSLLRPRRAGELFFGEGSRLTVL.

This clonotype was observed a few times. The chain couples TRBV19 to TRBJ2-1, with 9 bases lining up with TRBD2. Germline V gene data show CDR1 as LNHDA and CDR2 as SQIVND (reference sequence). The V segment lost 5 bases and the J segment 12 bases; nucleotides outside the gene matches: 11. The CDR3 sequence is 14 residues long. CDR3 DNA sequence: TGTGCCAGTAGTGCACCCCTAGCGGGGATTAGGCAGTTCTTC. This encodes CASSAPLAGIRQFF.

This clonotype was counted only a few times. An end of the junction does not agree with germline; a read error may underlie this. The chain employs TRBV5-1 and TRBJ2-2, with D possibly being TRBD2 (6 bases). Germline V gene data show CDR1 as SGHRS and CDR2 as YFSETQ. This CDR3 is 14 amino acids long. In nucleotides, the CDR3 is TGCGCCAGCAGCCAAATGGGTTCTTCGGGGGAGCCGTTTTTT. Encoded protein: CASSQMGSSGEPFF. The full variable domain, completed using reference TRBV5-1 and TRBJ2-2, is KAGVTQTPRYLIKTRGQQVTLSCSPISGHRSVSWYQQTPGQGLQFLFEYFSETQRNKGNFPGRFSGRQFSNSRSEMNVSTLELGDSALYLCASSQMGSSGEPFFGEGSRLTVL.

The chain uses TRBV13 and TRBJ1-4; D gene uncertain. The CDR3 runs 16 residues. Germline assignment: CDR1 PRHDT and CDR2 FYEKMQ (reference sequence). V was cut by 8 bases and J by 4 bases, with 20 bases left in between. Written as DNA, the CDR3 is TGTGCCAGCGGCCACACTGTCGGACGGATTAATGAAAAACTGTTTTTT. Amino acids: CASGHTVGRINEKLFF.

This clonotype was counted ten times or more. The V call is TRBV6-6, the J call TRBJ1-6; TRBD1 matches 8 bases. V lost 7 bases and J lost 9; bases outside the gene matches: 8. The germline V gene encodes CDR1 MNHNY and CDR2 SVGAGI (reference sequence). The CDR3 runs 14 residues. CDR3 region: CASTTTGDGSPLHF. For the CDR3, the DNA is TGTGCCAGCACCACGACAGGGGATGGTTCACCCCTCCACTTT.

This clonotype was recorded at least ten times. The V gene is TRBV4-2, the J gene TRBJ2-1, with TRBD2 identical over 8 bases. Germline lookup yields CDR1 LGHNA and CDR2 YNFKEQ. After removal of 1 base from V and 8 bases from J, the junction contained 7 bases not matched to a gene. This CDR3 comprises 15 residues. The CDR3, as DNA: TGTGCCAGCAGCCAAGTACGGGAGGGGGGGGATGAGCAGTTCTTC. It specifies CASSQVREGGDEQFF.

In this sample, this clonotype turned up a few times. The CDR3 DNA sequence: TGCGCCAGCAGCCAAGAGGGCGGAACGAACACCGGGGAGCTGTTTTTT. The encoded protein is CASSQEGGTNTGELFF. The chain combines TRBV4-3 with TRBJ2-2; D not resolved. CDR3 length: 16 residues. Germline lookup yields CDR1 LGHNA and CDR2 YSLEER. V lost 0 bases to trimming and J lost 0 bases, with 8 bases between them.

This clonotype came up many times. The chain has TRBV7-9 and TRBJ2-2, with 10 positions matching TRBD2. After removal of 3 bases from V and 6 bases from J, the junction contained 7 bases not matched to a gene. The germline V gene has CDR1 SEHNR and CDR2 FQNEAQ (reference sequence). The CDR3 has 16 amino acids. DNA for the CDR3: TGTGCCAGCAGCTTCGATTCGGGACTAGCGTCCGGGGAGCTGTTTTTT. The encoded protein is CASSFDSGLASGELFF. The full variable domain, completed using reference TRBV7-9 and TRBJ2-2, is DTGVSQNPRHKITKRGQNVTFRCDPISEHNRLYWYRQTLGQGPEFLTYFQNEAQLEKSRLLSDRFSAERPKGSFSTLEIQRTEQGDSAMYLCASSFDSGLASGELFFGEGSRLTVL.

This clonotype was observed a single time. The gene calls are TRBV30 and TRBJ2-2, with 13 bases fitting TRBD2. Losses at the gene ends were 0 bases for V and 4 bases for J; bases not matched to a gene: 11. The CDR3 is 19 amino acids. CDR1 is GTSNPN, CDR2 SVGIG, per germline (reference sequence). The CDR3 spells CAWSVGTSGTFFSTGELFF. The CDR3 region has the DNA TGTGCCTGGAGTGTCGGGACTAGCGGGACCTTTTTTAGCACCGGGGAGCTGTTTTTT.

This clonotype has a count of ten or more. V is TRBV28 and J is TRBJ1-4, with D perhaps TRBD1 (5 bases). Trimming stripped 5 bases from V and 8 bases from J, with 18 bases between. The CDR3 length is 15 residues. Germline assignment: CDR1 MDHEN and CDR2 SYDVKM. The CDR3 nucleotides are TGTGCCAGCAGTGCCCCGGGGGTTTGGAAGGAAAAACTGTTTTTT. The encoded protein is CASSAPGVWKEKLFF.

This clonotype was observed at least ten times. The chain employs TRBV29-1 and TRBJ2-3, with 11 bases fitting TRBD1. CDR3 length equals 14 residues. Germline V gene lookup returns CDR1 SQVTM and CDR2 ANQGSEA. Germline trimming cut 6 bases from V and 4 bases from J; bases unmatched to any gene: 6. The CDR3 spells CSVAPGQGADTQYF. CDR3 DNA: TGCAGCGTGGCCCCGGGACAGGGGGCAGATACGCAGTATTTT.